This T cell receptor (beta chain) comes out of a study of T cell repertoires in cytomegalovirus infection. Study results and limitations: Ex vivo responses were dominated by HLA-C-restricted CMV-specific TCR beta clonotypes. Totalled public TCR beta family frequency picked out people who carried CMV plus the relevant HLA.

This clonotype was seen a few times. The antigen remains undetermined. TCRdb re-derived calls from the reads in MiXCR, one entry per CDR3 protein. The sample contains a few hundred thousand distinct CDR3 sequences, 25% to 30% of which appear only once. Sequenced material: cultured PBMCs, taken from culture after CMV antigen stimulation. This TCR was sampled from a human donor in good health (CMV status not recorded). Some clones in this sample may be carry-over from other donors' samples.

CDR3 region: CAWGTRNEQFF. CDR3 DNA: TGTGCCTGGGGAACCCGCAATGAGCAGTTCTTC. The chain combines TRBV30 with TRBJ2-1, with D unresolved. Trimming pared 5 bases from V and 6 bases from J, leaving 8 bases between. Germline lookup yields CDR1 GTSNPN and CDR2 SVGIG (reference sequence). This CDR3 has 11 residues.